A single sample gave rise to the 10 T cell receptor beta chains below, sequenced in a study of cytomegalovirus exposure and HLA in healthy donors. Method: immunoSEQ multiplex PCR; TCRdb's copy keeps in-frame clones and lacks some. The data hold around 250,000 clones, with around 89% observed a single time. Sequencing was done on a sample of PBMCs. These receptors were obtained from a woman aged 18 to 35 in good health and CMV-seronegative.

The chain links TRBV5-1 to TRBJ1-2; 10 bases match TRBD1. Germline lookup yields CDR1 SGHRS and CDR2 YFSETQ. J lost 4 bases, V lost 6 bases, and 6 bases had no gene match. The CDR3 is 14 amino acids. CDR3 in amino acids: CASTGGQGTYGYTF. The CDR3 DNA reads TGCGCCAGCACAGGGGGACAGGGGACCTATGGCTACACCTTC.

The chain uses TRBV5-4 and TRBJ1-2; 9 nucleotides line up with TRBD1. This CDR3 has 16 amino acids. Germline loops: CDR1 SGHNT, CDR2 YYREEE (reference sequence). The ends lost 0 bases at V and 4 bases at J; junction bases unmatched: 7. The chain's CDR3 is CASSLGTGDQGYGYTF. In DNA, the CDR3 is TGTGCCAGCAGCTTGGGGACAGGGGATCAGGGCTATGGCTACACCTTC.

CDR3 sequence: CASSYSKALAGNIQYF. The CDR3 DNA sequence: TGTGCCAGCAGTTACTCGAAGGCTCTCGCGGGGAACATTCAGTACTTC. The gene calls are TRBV6-5 and TRBJ2-4, with a tentative D call TRBD2 (6 bases). Germline V gives CDR1 MNHEY, CDR2 SVGAGI. V lost 0 bases, J lost 7 bases, and 16 bases lay in between. The CDR3 is made up of 16 amino acids.

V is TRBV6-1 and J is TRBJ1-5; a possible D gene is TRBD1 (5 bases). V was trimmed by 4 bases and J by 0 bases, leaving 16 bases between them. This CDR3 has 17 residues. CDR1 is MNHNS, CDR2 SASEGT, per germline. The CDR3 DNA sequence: TGTGCCAGCAGTGGGCGACAGAATTTCTATAGCAATCAGCCCCAGCATTTT. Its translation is CASSGRQNFYSNQPQHF.

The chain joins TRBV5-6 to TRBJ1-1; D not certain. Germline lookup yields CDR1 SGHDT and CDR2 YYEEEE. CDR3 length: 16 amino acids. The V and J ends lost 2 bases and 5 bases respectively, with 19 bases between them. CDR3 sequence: CASSFASPVIGTEAFF. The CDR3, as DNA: TGTGCCAGCAGCTTCGCCTCGCCAGTCATCGGGACTGAAGCTTTCTTT. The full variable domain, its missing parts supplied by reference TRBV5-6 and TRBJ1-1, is DAGVTQSPTHLIKTRGQQVTLRCSPKSGHDTVSWYQQALGQGPQFIFQYYEEEERQRGNFPDRFSGHQFPNYSSELNVNALLLGDSALYLCASSFASPVIGTEAFFGQGTRLTVV.

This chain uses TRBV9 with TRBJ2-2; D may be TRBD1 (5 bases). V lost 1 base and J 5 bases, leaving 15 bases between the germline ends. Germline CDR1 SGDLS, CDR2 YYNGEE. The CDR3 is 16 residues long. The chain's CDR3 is CASSVNSAPGTGELFF. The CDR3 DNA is TGTGCCAGCAGCGTAAATTCTGCCCCAGGGACCGGGGAGCTGTTTTTT.

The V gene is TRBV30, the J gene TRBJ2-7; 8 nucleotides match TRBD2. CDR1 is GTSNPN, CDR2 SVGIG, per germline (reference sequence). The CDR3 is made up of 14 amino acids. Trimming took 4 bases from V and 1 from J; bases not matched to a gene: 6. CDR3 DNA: TGTGCCTGGATCGCTAGCGGGCCTTCCTACGAGCAGTACGTC. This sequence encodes CAWIASGPSYEQYV.

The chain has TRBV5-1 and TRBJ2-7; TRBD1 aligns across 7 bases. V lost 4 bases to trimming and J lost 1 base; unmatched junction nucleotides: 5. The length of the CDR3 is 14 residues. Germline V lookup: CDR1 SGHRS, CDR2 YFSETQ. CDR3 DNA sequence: TGCGCCAGCAGCGGGACAGTCTCATCCTACGAGCAGTACTTC. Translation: CASSGTVSSYEQYF.

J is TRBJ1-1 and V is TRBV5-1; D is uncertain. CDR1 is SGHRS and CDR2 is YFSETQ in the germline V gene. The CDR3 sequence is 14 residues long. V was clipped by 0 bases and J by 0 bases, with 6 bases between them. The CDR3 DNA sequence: TGCGCCAGCAGCTTGGCCTGGCTGAACACTGAAGCTTTCTTT. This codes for CASSLAWLNTEAFF.

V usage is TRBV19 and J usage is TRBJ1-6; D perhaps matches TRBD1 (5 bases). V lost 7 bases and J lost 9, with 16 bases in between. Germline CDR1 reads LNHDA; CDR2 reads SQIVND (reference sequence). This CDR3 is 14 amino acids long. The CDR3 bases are TGTGCCAGTACCTCCGGGACTGGGCGTTCACCCCTCCACTTT. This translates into CASTSGTGRSPLHF.